This T cell receptor beta chain was captured in a study of OX40 agonist ivuxolimab in advanced cancers. For context, the study as a whole: Ivuxolimab was an agonistic, fully human IgG2 monoclonal antibody directed against OX40 (CD134), a costimulatory receptor. The paper covers the monotherapy dose-escalation part of the phase I ivuxolimab trial, which included N ≈ 57 patients. Prior anti-PD-1, anti-PD-L1 or anti-CTLA-4 therapy was permitted, and checkpoint inhibitors had been received by about 37% of dose-escalation patients. Partial responses occurred in three dose-escalation patients: two with cutaneous melanoma and one with hepatocellular carcinoma. Intravenous ivuxolimab was administered to patients every 2 weeks at six dose levels: 0.01, 0.1, 0.3, 1.5, 3 and 10 mg/kg. Of the 50 to 55 patients in dose escalation, about 20 had hepatocellular carcinoma, some 15 had melanoma, 9 had renal cell carcinoma and 9 had head and neck cancer. The dose-escalation cohort was 82.7% male with a mean age of around 64 years, ranging from 23 to 79. Peripheral TCRbeta sequencing was intended to test whether TCR sequence diversity was altered and clonal T-cell expansion was caused by ivuxolimab.

The germline ends are 11 bases apart after V is trimmed by 2 bases and J by 7 bases. The CDR3 covers 14 residues, taking in both the cysteine and the phenylalanine. Only the CDR3 portion is preserved as DNA: 42 bases, with reading frame beginning at the first base. The germline V gene provides CDR1 SNHLY and CDR2 FYNNEI. Study-wide conclusions, independent of this receptor: At doses of 0.1 to 3.0 mg/kg, clonal expansion of both CD4+ and CD8+ T cells in blood was seen between baseline and week 6. In the 0.1-3.0 mg/kg groups, partial responders were among the patients with the lowest normalized peripheral clonal expansion, particularly in CD8+ T cells. On average, CD8+ T cells showed more expanded clones than CD4+ T cells after ivuxolimab. The antigen specificity of the clonally expanded peripheral T cells was not determined. Low levels of normalized T-cell clonal expansion were also seen in some patients who did not respond.

For sequencing of the TCRbeta CDR3 region, genomic DNA was extracted from the sorted cells. TCRbeta CDR3 regions were sequenced using the immunoSEQ Assay. TCRdb's version of the immuneACCESS table is confined to in-frame rearrangements and falls short of the full clone set. An unresolved V gene accounts for under half of the shortfall where checked; the remainder is of unknown origin. The sample records 65,000 to 80,000 clones, 91% of which are singletons. More than 12% of the sample is taken by the ten largest. On this clone itself: Its recognized antigen is unknown. Base qualities are missing; no much larger clone stands one base away.

Patients with a history of autoimmune disease or receiving systemic immunosuppression were excluded from the trial. Peripheral blood for TCR sequencing was collected from all dose cohorts at baseline, on cycle 4 day 1, and on cycle 7 day 1. Samples came from an open-label, multicenter, first-in-human phase I dose-escalation trial of ivuxolimab. Adults with locally advanced or metastatic melanoma, renal cell, hepatocellular, or head and neck squamous cell carcinoma were enrolled in the trial. Before TCR sequencing, CD4+ T cells and CD8+ T cells were sorted from peripheral blood as separate populations.

The sample in question was CD4+ or CD8+ T cells sorted from blood, obtained in a trial of the OX40 agonist ivuxolimab. This receptor chain uses TRBV2 and TRBJ1-4, with the D gene not clear enough to name. This TCR came from an adult with an advanced solid tumor such as melanoma, head and neck, liver or kidney cancer. Read as DNA, the sequence is TGTGCCAGCAGTGAACTGGGGATGGCTGAAAAACTGTTTTTT. This codes for CASSELGMAEKLFF.